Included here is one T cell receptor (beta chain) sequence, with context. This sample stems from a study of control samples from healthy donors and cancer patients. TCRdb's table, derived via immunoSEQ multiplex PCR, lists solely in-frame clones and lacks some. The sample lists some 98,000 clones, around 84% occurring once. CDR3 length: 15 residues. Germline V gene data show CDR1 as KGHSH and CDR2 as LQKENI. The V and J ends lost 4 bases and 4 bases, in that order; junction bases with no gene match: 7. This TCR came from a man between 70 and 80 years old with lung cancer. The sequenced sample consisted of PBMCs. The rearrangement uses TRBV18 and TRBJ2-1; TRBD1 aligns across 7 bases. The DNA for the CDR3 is TGTGCCAGCTCACGTATCGGGACAGCATACAATGAGCAGTTCTTC. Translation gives CASSRIGTAYNEQFF.